This TCR beta chain emerged from a study of blood T cell repertoires in COVID-19. Study overall: The analysed material was cDNA or gDNA that came from T cells, B-cell-depleted T cells, or PBMCs.

As processed by the authors: Cell counts per sample came from amplifying reference gene primers. TCRdb's copy holds only in-frame clones and misses some; the assay was immunoSEQ multiplex PCR. That table is the source of V, J and clone size, and D and trimming were worked out from the DNA. The repertoire holds 320,000 or so clones, with roughly 87% as singletons. The CDR3 consists of 15 residues. The germline V gene has CDR1 MNHEY and CDR2 SMNVEV (reference sequence). The V and J ends lost 0 bases and 5 bases, in that order; junction bases with no gene match: 2. Across 24 US areas, participants ranged in age from about 18 to 90 years. The recovered donors of Cohort 3 showed two negative PCRs, clearance, or symptom resolution.

The chain joins TRBV27 to TRBJ1-2; TRBD1 agrees at 11 bases. The clonotype was recovered from a woman aged 30 to 39 who had recovered from COVID-19. The sequenced sample consisted of PBMCs or T cells enriched from blood (not recorded which). The CDR3 protein is CASSLSDRGHYGYTF. CDR3 coding DNA: TGTGCCAGCAGTTTATCGGACAGGGGGCATTATGGCTACACCTTC.